What follows describes a single T cell receptor beta chain. Study processing details: The authors estimated nucleated cell counts from reference gene primer amplification. This table comes from immunoSEQ multiplex PCR, and its TCRdb copy is limited to in-frame clones, with some not included. V, J and clone size were drawn from that table, and D and trimming were deduced from the DNA. This table holds a few hundred thousand clones, about 87% found once. The sample comes from a study of blood T cell repertoires in COVID-19. Deletions cut 6 bases from V and 6 bases from J, with 17 bases between. The CDR3 contains 13 residues. Germline V gene sequence: CDR1 SQVTM, CDR2 ANQGSEA.

V usage is TRBV29-1 and J usage is TRBJ1-1; maybe TRBD1 (6 bases). Sequencing used peripheral blood. The TCR sequence derives from a man in his sixties who had recovered from COVID-19. As DNA, the CDR3 is TGCAGCGTGCCACAGGGAGGGAGGGCTGAAGCTTTCTTT. Its translation: CSVPQGGRAEAFF. Together with reference TRBV29-1 and TRBJ1-1, the CDR3 gives the full variable domain: SAVISQKPSRDICQRGTSLTIQCQVDSQVTMMFWYRQQPGQSLTLIATANQGSEATYESGFVIDKFPISRPNLTFSTLTVSNMSPEDSSIYLCSVPQGGRAEAFFGQGTRLTVV.